The 7 T cell receptor beta chains in this list originate from one sample, sequenced in a study of T cell repertoires in cytomegalovirus infection. A single record per CDR3 protein comes from TCRdb applying MiXCR to the reads. The repertoire holds 250,000 or so distinct CDR3 sequences, about 15% seen once, with 40% to 55% in the top ten. Sequenced sample: CD8+ T cells from PBMCs. These receptors were collected from a human donor in good health (CMV status not recorded). Some clones in this sample may be carry-over from other donors' samples.

A word on this clonotype: This may stem from a read error, because a much larger clone lies one nucleotide away. The chain has TRBV7-3 and TRBJ2-7; D unresolved. The CDR3 consists of 11 residues. Between the trimmed V and J ends, which lost 3 bases and 6 bases, there was a span of 6 bases. Germline assignment: CDR1 SGHTA and CDR2 FQGTGA. The CDR3 is CASSFMGEQYF. CDR3 in DNA: TGTGCCAGCAGCTTCATGGGCGAGCAGTACTTC.

The chain has TRBV4-1 and TRBJ1-1, with 10 positions matching TRBD1. Germline V gene data show CDR1 as MGHRA and CDR2 as YSYEKL. This CDR3 region has 13 residues. V shed 9 bases and J 6 bases; nucleotides not matched to a gene: 7. The CDR3 DNA is TGCGCCAGTCGGACAGGGGGAAGTGCTGAAGCTTTCTTT. This sequence encodes CASRTGGSAEAFF.

This clonotype was seen at least ten times. J is TRBJ1-6 and V is TRBV28, with 9 nucleotides matching TRBD1. Losses at the gene ends were 5 bases for V and 10 bases for J; bases not matched to a gene: 9. The V gene's germline CDR1 is MDHEN and CDR2 SYDVKM. CDR3 size: 15 residues. In DNA form, the CDR3 reads TGTGCCAGCAGTCTGAACCCCGGGACAGGGTCACCCCTCCACTTT. As protein: CASSLNPGTGSPLHF. Variable domain in full (rest from reference TRBV28 and TRBJ1-6): DVKVTQSSRYLVKRTGEKVFLECVQDMDHENMFWYRQDPGLGLRLIYFSYDVKMKEKGDIPEGYSVSREKKERFSLILESASTNQTSMYLCASSLNPGTGSPLHFGNGTRLTVT.

In this sample, this clonotype turned up a few times. This rearrangement joins TRBV28 to TRBJ2-7, with D perhaps TRBD1 (6 bases). The CDR3 extends over 13 amino acids. The germline CDR1 and CDR2 sequences are MDHEN and SYDVKM. Trimming removed 8 bases at V and 3 bases at J, with 14 bases between. CDR3 in DNA: TGTGCCAGCTCTTCCCGGACAGACTACGAGCAGTACTTC. Translating gives CASSSRTDYEQYF.

This clonotype was seen at least ten times. The rearrangement links TRBV7-2 to TRBJ2-3; D is ambiguous. V shed 1 base and J shed 5 bases, with 13 bases lying between them. CDR1 is SGHTA, CDR2 FQGNSA, per germline. The CDR3 length is 15 residues. CDR3 sequence reads: CASSLGLGFKDTQYF. DNA of the CDR3: TGTGCCAGCAGCTTAGGTCTCGGATTCAAAGATACGCAGTATTTT.

This clonotype was recorded at least ten times. The chain combines TRBV7-9 with TRBJ2-1; D perhaps matches TRBD2 (6 bases). Germline CDR1 SEHNR, CDR2 FQNEAQ (reference sequence). This CDR3 contains 14 residues. V lost 3 bases to trimming and J lost 8 bases, with 14 bases between them. CDR3 amino acids: CASSLRGSGDEQFF. As DNA, the CDR3 is TGTGCCAGCAGCTTGAGGGGCTCGGGGGATGAGCAGTTCTTC.

A few counts support this clonotype. The rearrangement links TRBV7-9 to TRBJ1-1; D is unclear. V dropped 8 bases and J dropped 1 base, with 11 bases sitting between them. This CDR3 is built from 13 residues. Germline V lookup: CDR1 SEHNR, CDR2 FQNEAQ (reference sequence). CDR3 residues: CASGSRPNTEAFF. For the CDR3, the DNA is TGTGCCAGCGGAAGTAGGCCGAACACTGAAGCTTTCTTT.